A selection of T cell receptor beta chains follows, all from one sample in a study of cytomegalovirus exposure and HLA in healthy donors. This table comes from immunoSEQ multiplex PCR, and its TCRdb copy is limited to in-frame clones, with some not included. The sample lists some 150,000 clones; 70% to 90% were seen once. The sample consisted of PBMCs. All receptors derive from a woman between 18 and 30 years old in good health and CMV-seronegative. Each CDR3 is given with its conserved first and last residue. The order of the fields is V gene, clone size, J gene, CDR3 length, D gene, CDR3 protein, CDR3 DNA. The D gene is left open where the match is weak. Only some rows state a clone size, as once, few, many or a class for expanded clones.

TRBV4-1	few	TRBJ1-1	15	NA	CASSQGSTLNTEAFF	TGCGCCAGCAGCCAAGGCAGTACCCTGAACACTGAAGCTTTCTTT
TRBV7-9	NA	TRBJ2-1	16	TRBD2	CASSERGGLAGNEQFF	TGTGCCAGCAGCGAAAGAGGGGGACTAGCGGGCAATGAGCAGTTCTTC
TRBV11-2	NA	TRBJ2-3	12	TRBD2	CAAGDWIDTQYF	TGTGCCGCGGGGGACTGGATAGATACGCAGTATTTT
TRBV9	once	TRBJ2-5	14	TRBD2	CASSETSGGETQYF	TGTGCCAGCAGCGAGACTAGCGGGGGAGAGACCCAGTACTTC
TRBV28	NA	TRBJ1-2	14	NA	CASSLPGRTYGYTF	TGTGCCAGCAGTTTACCCGGCAGGACTTATGGCTACACCTTC
TRBV29-1	NA	TRBJ1-1	13	TRBD1	CSAARGPNTEAFF	TGCAGCGCTGCGAGGGGGCCGAACACTGAAGCTTTCTTT
TRBV5-5	NA	TRBJ1-4	14	NA	CASSLGGVGEKLFF	TGTGCCAGCAGCTTGGGCGGGGTTGGTGAAAAACTGTTTTTT
TRBV6-5	NA	TRBJ1-2	12	NA	CASSSVNYGYTF	TGTGCCAGCAGTTCTGTTAACTATGGCTACACCTTC
TRBV6-6	few	TRBJ1-2	14	NA	CASSYDKLSYGYTF	TGTGCCAGCAGTTACGACAAGCTATCCTATGGCTACACCTTC
TRBV15	NA	TRBJ1-2	15	NA	CATSGYEETNYGYTF	TGTGCCACCAGCGGATATGAAGAGACAAACTATGGCTACACCTTC
TRBV15	NA	TRBJ2-3	16	NA	CATSRVPQEGEDTQYF	TGTGCCACCAGCAGAGTCCCCCAAGAGGGGGAAGATACGCAGTATTTT
TRBV5-1	NA	TRBJ2-7	15	NA	CASSAPSGMLGEQYF	TGCGCCAGCAGCGCCCCTTCAGGCATGCTCGGTGAGCAGTACTTC
TRBV6-6	few	TRBJ2-7	14	NA	CASSLIGDSYEQYF	TGTGCCAGCAGTTTAATCGGGGACTCCTACGAGCAGTACTTC
TRBV4-3	NA	TRBJ2-3	20	NA	CASSQEYGSLGGAPPDTQYF	TGCGCCAGCAGCCAGGAATATGGGTCTTTAGGGGGGGCCCCCCCAGATACGCAGTATTTT
TRBV13	NA	TRBJ2-7	13	TRBD2	CASSLTSVSEQYF	TGTGCCAGCAGCCTAACTAGCGTAAGCGAGCAGTACTTC
TRBV28	NA	TRBJ2-7	17	TRBD2	CASSPPWEGGGLDEQYF	TGTGCCAGCAGCCCCCCATGGGAGGGAGGAGGGCTCGACGAGCAGTACTTC
TRBV5-1	NA	TRBJ2-7	14	TRBD1	CASSLGTGGYEQYF	TGCGCCAGCAGCCTAGGGACAGGGGGTTACGAGCAGTACTTC
TRBV30	NA	TRBJ1-1	13	NA	CAWRRGWDTEAFF	TGTGCCTGGAGACGGGGATGGGACACTGAAGCTTTCTTT
TRBV6-5	once	TRBJ1-4	15	TRBD1	CASRLGTGPNEKLFF	TGTGCCAGCAGGTTAGGGACAGGCCCTAATGAAAAACTGTTTTTT
TRBV5-4	NA	TRBJ1-1	12	NA	CASSFPDTEAFF	TGTGCCAGCAGCTTCCCGGACACTGAAGCTTTCTTT
TRBV5-4	NA	TRBJ2-7	18	TRBD2	CASSLAGRWGGRGDEQYF	TGTGCCAGCAGCTTGGCAGGACGATGGGGCGGGAGAGGCGACGAGCAGTACTTC
TRBV5-1	NA	TRBJ2-2	14	NA	CASKSGAGTGELFF	TGCGCCAGCAAGTCGGGCGCGGGGACCGGGGAGCTGTTTTTT
TRBV4-3	NA	TRBJ2-3	16	NA	CASSQDGGAGADTQYF	TGCGCCAGCAGCCAAGACGGCGGAGCCGGGGCAGATACGCAGTATTTT
TRBV4-3	NA	TRBJ1-2	15	NA	CASSLSWATGRGYTF	TGCGCCAGCAGCCTCTCTTGGGCCACCGGGAGAGGCTACACCTTC
TRBV4-3	NA	TRBJ2-7	14	TRBD2	CASGMTSGSYEQYF	TGCGCCAGCGGAATGACTAGCGGGAGCTACGAGCAGTACTTC
TRBV7-2	NA	TRBJ2-7	13	NA	CASSLEGRYEQYF	TGTGCCAGCAGCTTAGAGGGGCGGTACGAGCAGTACTTC
TRBV6-1	few	TRBJ2-7	15	TRBD2	CASSEASGGSYEQYF	TGTGCCAGCAGTGAAGCTAGCGGGGGCTCCTACGAGCAGTACTTC
TRBV28	NA	TRBJ2-5	16	NA	CASSGNLEGFGETQYF	TGTGCCAGCAGTGGTAACCTGGAGGGGTTCGGCGAGACCCAGTACTTC
TRBV28	NA	TRBJ1-1	15	NA	CASSPPPPRNTEAFF	TGTGCCAGCAGTCCCCCGCCCCCCAGGAACACTGAAGCTTTCTTT
TRBV7-2	NA	TRBJ2-2	12	NA	CASSSDTGELFF	TGTGCCAGCAGCTCAGACACCGGGGAGCTGTTTTTT
TRBV12-5	NA	TRBJ2-1	16	TRBD2	CASGLVLAGDHNEQFF	TGTGCTAGTGGTTTGGTACTAGCGGGAGACCACAATGAGCAGTTCTTC
TRBV7-2	NA	TRBJ1-1	18	TRBD1	CASSLGRTGGWYSTEAFF	TGTGCCAGCAGCTTAGGACGGACAGGGGGCTGGTATAGCACTGAAGCTTTCTTT
TRBV19	NA	TRBJ2-2	13	TRBD2	CASIRGGTGELFF	TGTGCCAGTATCCGGGGGGGCACCGGGGAGCTGTTTTTT
TRBV27	NA	TRBJ2-7	15	TRBD1	CASSYLGQGRYEQYF	TGTGCCAGCAGTTACCTCGGACAGGGTCGCTACGAGCAGTACTTC
TRBV11-2	NA	TRBJ1-1	14	NA	CASSPSGGWTEAFF	TGTGCCAGCAGCCCTAGTGGGGGCTGGACTGAAGCTTTCTTT
TRBV15	NA	TRBJ1-2	17	NA	CATSRDPEVVANYGYTF	TGTGCCACCAGCAGAGATCCCGAGGTCGTTGCTAACTATGGCTACACCTTC
TRBV30	NA	TRBJ2-1	14	TRBD2	CAWKRLAGRDEQFF	TGTGCCTGGAAACGACTAGCGGGAAGGGATGAGCAGTTCTTC
TRBV21-1	NA	TRBJ1-6	19	NA	CASSKETQLRSSYNSPLHF	TGTGCCAGCAGCAAAGAGACCCAACTTCGGAGCTCCTATAATTCACCCCTCCACTTT
TRBV6-5	NA	TRBJ2-3	15	TRBD1	CASREQGANTDTQYF	TGTGCCAGCAGGGAACAGGGGGCGAACACAGATACGCAGTATTTT
TRBV5-1	NA	TRBJ2-7	14	TRBD1	CASSPRDSSYEQYF	TGCGCCAGCAGCCCCCGGGACAGCTCCTACGAGCAGTACTTC
TRBV28	NA	TRBJ2-7	16	NA	CASSPLLAFNSYEQYF	TGTGCCAGCAGTCCCCTCTTAGCGTTCAACTCCTACGAGCAGTACTTC
TRBV7-8	NA	TRBJ1-6	17	TRBD1	CASSLAVRGQRNSPLHF	TGTGCCAGCAGCTTAGCGGTGAGGGGACAGAGGAATTCACCCCTCCACTTT
TRBV19	NA	TRBJ2-7	15	TRBD1	CASSIVGDRGYEQYF	TGTGCCAGTAGTATAGTAGGGGACAGGGGTTACGAGCAGTACTTC
TRBV4-3	few	TRBJ2-3	15	TRBD2	CASSPLAESTDTQYF	TGCGCCAGCAGCCCCCTAGCGGAAAGCACAGATACGCAGTATTTT
TRBV29-1	NA	TRBJ2-5	12	NA	CSAVGIQETQYF	TGCAGCGCTGTCGGTATCCAAGAGACCCAGTACTTC
TRBV2	NA	TRBJ2-5	10	NA	CASSVATQYF	TGTGCCAGCAGTGTGGCCACCCAGTACTTC
TRBV5-1	NA	TRBJ2-3	14	TRBD2	CASSLGDYTDTQYF	TGCGCCAGCAGCTTGGGGGACTACACAGATACGCAGTATTTT
TRBV27	NA	TRBJ2-7	15	NA	CASSNTRGSSYEQYF	TGTGCCAGCAGTAACACCAGGGGCAGCTCCTACGAGCAGTACTTC
TRBV10-3	NA	TRBJ1-3	13	NA	CAISEQAGNTIYF	TGTGCCATCAGTGAACAAGCTGGAAACACCATATATTTT
TRBV20-1	NA	TRBJ2-7	11	NA	CSATTQYEQYF	TGCAGTGCTACCACTCAATACGAGCAGTACTTC
TRBV5-1	NA	TRBJ2-5	16	TRBD2	CASSFGLAGIQETQYF	TGCGCCAGCAGCTTTGGACTAGCGGGAATACAAGAGACCCAGTACTTC